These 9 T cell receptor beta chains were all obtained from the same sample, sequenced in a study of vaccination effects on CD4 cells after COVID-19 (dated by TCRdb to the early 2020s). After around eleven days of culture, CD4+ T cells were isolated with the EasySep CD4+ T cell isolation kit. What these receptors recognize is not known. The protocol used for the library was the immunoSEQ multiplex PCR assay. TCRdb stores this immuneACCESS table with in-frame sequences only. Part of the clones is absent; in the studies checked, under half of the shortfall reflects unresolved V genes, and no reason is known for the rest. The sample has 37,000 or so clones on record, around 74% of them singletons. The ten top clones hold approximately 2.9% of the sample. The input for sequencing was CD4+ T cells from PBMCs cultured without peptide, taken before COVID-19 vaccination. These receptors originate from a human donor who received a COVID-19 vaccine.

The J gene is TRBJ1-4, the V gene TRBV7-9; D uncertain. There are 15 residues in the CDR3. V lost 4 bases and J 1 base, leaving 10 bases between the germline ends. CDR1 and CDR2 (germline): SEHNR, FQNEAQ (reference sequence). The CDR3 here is CASSSPSGTNEKLFF. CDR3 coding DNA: TGTGCCAGCAGCTCCCCGTCGGGAACTAATGAAAAACTGTTTTTT.

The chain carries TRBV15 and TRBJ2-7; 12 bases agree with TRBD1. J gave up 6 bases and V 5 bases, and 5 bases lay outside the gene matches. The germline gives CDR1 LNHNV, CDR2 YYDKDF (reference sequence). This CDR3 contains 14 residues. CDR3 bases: TGTGCCACCAGCGGGGACAGGGGGCAGTTCGAGCAGTACTTC. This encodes CATSGDRGQFEQYF.

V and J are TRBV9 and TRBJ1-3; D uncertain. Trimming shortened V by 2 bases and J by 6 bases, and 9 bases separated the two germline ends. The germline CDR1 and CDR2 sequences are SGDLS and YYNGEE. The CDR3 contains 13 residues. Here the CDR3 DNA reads TGTGCCAGCAGCGTTGGGGTTCTAAACACCATATATTTT. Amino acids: CASSVGVLNTIYF.

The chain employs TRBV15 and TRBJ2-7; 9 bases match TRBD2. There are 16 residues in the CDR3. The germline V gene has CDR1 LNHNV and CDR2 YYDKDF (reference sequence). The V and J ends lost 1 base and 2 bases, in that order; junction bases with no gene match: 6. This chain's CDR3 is CATSRVGSGGPYEQYF. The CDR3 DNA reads TGTGCCACCAGCAGAGTGGGTAGCGGGGGTCCCTACGAGCAGTACTTC.

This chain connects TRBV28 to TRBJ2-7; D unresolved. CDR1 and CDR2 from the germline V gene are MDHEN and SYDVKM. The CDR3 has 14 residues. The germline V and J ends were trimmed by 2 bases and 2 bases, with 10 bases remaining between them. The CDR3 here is CASSLTQLTYEQYF. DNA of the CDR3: TGTGCCAGCAGTTTAACACAGCTGACCTACGAGCAGTACTTC.

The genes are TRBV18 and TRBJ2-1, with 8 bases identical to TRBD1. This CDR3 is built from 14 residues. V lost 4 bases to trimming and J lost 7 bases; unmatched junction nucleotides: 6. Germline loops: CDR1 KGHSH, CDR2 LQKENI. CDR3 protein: CASSLQGARNEQFF. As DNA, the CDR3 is TGTGCCAGCTCACTCCAGGGGGCTCGGAATGAGCAGTTCTTC.

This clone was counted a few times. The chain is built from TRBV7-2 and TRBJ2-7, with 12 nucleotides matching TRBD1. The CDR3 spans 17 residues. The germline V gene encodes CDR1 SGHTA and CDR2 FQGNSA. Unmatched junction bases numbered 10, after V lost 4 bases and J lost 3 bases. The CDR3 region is CASSSTRDRGPDYEQYF. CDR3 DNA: TGTGCCAGCAGCTCTACTCGGGACAGGGGGCCGGACTACGAGCAGTACTTC.

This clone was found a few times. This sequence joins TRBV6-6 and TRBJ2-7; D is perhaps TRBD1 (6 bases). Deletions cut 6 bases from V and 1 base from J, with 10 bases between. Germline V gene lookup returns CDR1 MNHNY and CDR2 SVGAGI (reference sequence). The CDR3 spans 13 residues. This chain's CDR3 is CASRPQGSYEQYF. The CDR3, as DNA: TGTGCCAGCAGGCCACAGGGTTCCTACGAGCAGTACTTC.

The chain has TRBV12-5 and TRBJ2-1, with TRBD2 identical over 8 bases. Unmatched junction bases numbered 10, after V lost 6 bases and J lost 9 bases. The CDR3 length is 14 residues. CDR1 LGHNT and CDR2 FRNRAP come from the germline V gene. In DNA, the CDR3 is TGTGCTAGTGGCCGGGGGGGGCCCAGGGGTGAGCAGTTCTTC. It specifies CASGRGGPRGEQFF.